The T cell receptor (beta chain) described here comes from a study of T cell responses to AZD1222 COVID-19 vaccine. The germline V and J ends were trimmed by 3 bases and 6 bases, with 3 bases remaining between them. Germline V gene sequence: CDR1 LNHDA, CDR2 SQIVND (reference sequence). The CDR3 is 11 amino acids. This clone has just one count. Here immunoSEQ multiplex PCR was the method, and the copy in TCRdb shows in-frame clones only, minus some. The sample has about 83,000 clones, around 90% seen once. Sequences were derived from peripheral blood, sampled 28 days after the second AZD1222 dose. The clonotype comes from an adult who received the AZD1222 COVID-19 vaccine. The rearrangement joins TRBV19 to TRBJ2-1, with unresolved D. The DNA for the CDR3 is TGTGCCAGTAGTATTTTCAATGAGCAGTTCTTC. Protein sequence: CASSIFNEQFF.